This entry lists 25 T cell receptor beta chains sequenced from one sample in a study of blood T cell repertoires in COVID-19. TCRdb's table, derived via immunoSEQ multiplex PCR, lists solely in-frame clones and lacks some. Found here are more than 100,000 clones, around 84% of them singletons; the top ten hold 17%. Source material: peripheral blood. These TCRs come from a woman of 80 years or more with acute or convalescent COVID-19.

The V gene is TRBV24-1, the J gene TRBJ2-7; D uncertain. CDR3 length equals 14 residues. Trimming shortened V by 7 bases and J by 0 bases, and 12 bases separated the two germline ends. The V gene's germline CDR1 is KGHDR and CDR2 SFDVKD. DNA for the CDR3: TGTGCCACCAGGCCTCCTTGGAGCTCCTACGAGCAGTACTTC. The encoded protein is CATRPPWSSYEQYF.

The CDR3 protein is CASSLYDPRDTGELFF. Here the CDR3 DNA reads TGTGCCAGCAGCTTGTACGACCCCAGGGACACCGGGGAGCTGTTTTTT. This chain links TRBV7-9 with TRBJ2-2, with D perhaps TRBD1 (5 bases). Between the trimmed V and J ends, which lost 3 bases and 3 bases, there was a span of 14 bases. The CDR3 runs 16 residues. Looked up from germline, CDR1 is SEHNR and CDR2 is FQNEAQ (reference sequence).

The chain couples TRBV5-4 to TRBJ2-1; 10 nucleotides agree with TRBD2. CDR1 is SGHNT and CDR2 is YYREEE in the germline V gene (reference sequence). CDR3 length: 16 amino acids. V shed 4 bases, J shed 3 bases, and the junction held 7 bases outside the gene matches. The CDR3 DNA follows: TGTGCCAGCAGCACTCCTAGCGGGAGAGACTACAATGAGCAGTTCTTC. Its translation: CASSTPSGRDYNEQFF.

The rearrangement joins TRBV7-2 to TRBJ1-3; D ambiguous. Trimming left V 2 bases short and J 2 bases short, with 16 bases between. CDR3 length: 17 amino acids. Germline V lookup: CDR1 SGHTA, CDR2 FQGNSA. The CDR3 bases are TGTGCCAGCAGCTTACGGCCTTTTACTACAACTGGAAACACCATATATTTT. This sequence encodes CASSLRPFTTTGNTIYF.

The chain employs TRBV11-2 and TRBJ2-5; 8 bases are a match to TRBD1. In germline, CDR1 is SGHAT, CDR2 FQNNGV. The V segment lost 5 bases and the J segment 2 bases; nucleotides outside the gene matches: 13. The CDR3 is 17 residues long. Here the CDR3 DNA reads TGTGCCAGCAGCCCCGGGGTGGCAGGGGGCAATCAAGAGACCCAGTACTTC. Protein sequence: CASSPGVAGGNQETQYF.

The chain uses TRBV12-3 or TRBV12-4 and TRBJ2-1; D may be TRBD1 (5 bases). The CDR3 contains 12 residues. V was cut by 5 bases and J by 14 bases, with 16 bases left in between. CDR3 bases: TGTGCCAGCAGTCCTTCAGGGCTTTTTGAGTTCTTC. Its protein product is CASSPSGLFEFF.

This rearrangement joins TRBV24-1 to TRBJ2-3; D is ambiguous. Per the germline V gene, CDR1 is KGHDR and CDR2 is SFDVKD. CDR3 length: 12 residues. V was trimmed by 5 bases and J by 8 bases, leaving 10 bases between them. The DNA of the CDR3 is TGTGCCACCAGTGCCGGCCTAGGTACGCAGTATTTT. Translating gives CATSAGLGTQYF.

This clone was detected once. The V call is TRBV2, the J call TRBJ2-7; TRBD1 aligns across 9 bases. Germline V CDR1 and CDR2: SNHLY, FYNNEI. This CDR3 has 14 residues. V was clipped by 4 bases and J by 2 bases; unmatched bases: 3. CDR3 nucleotides: TGTGCCAGCAGTGGGGGACAGGGAACCTACGAGCAGTACTTC. Amino acid sequence: CASSGGQGTYEQYF. The complete variable domain, with remaining parts taken from reference TRBV2 and TRBJ2-7, reads EPEVTQTPSHQVTQMGQEVILRCVPISNHLYFYWYRQILGQKVEFLVSFYNNEISEKSEIFDDQFSVERPDGSNFTLKIRSTKLEDSAMYFCASSGGQGTYEQYFGPGTRLTVT.

This clone was found once. This rearrangement joins TRBV29-1 to TRBJ2-3, with D possibly being TRBD2 (5 bases). The CDR3 contains 13 residues. The V gene lost 6 bases and the J gene lost 1 base, with 11 bases spanning the gap. In germline, CDR1 is SQVTM, CDR2 ANQGSEA. The CDR3 DNA is TGCAGCGTCGAGCGGCGCCGCACAGATACGCAGTATTTT. Protein product: CSVERRRTDTQYF.

The V and J genes are TRBV6-5 and TRBJ2-7; 10 nucleotides match TRBD1. V dropped 5 bases and J dropped 4; count of bases not matched to a gene: 8. CDR3 length: 15 amino acids. Germline V gene sequence: CDR1 MNHEY, CDR2 SVGAGI. The CDR3 here is CASSPGQGLLYEQYF. The CDR3 region has the DNA TGTGCCAGCAGTCCGGGACAGGGGCTTTTATACGAGCAGTACTTC.

The CDR3 protein is CASSYSGAGNTEAFF. In DNA form, the CDR3 reads TGTGCCAGCAGTTACTCGGGGGCAGGGAACACTGAAGCTTTCTTT. The chain uses TRBV6-5 and TRBJ1-1; tentatively, D is TRBD1 (6 bases). This CDR3 contains 15 residues. Trimming shortened V by 0 bases and J by 1 base, and 9 bases separated the two germline ends. Germline V gene sequence: CDR1 MNHEY, CDR2 SVGAGI.

The rearrangement uses TRBV9 and TRBJ1-2; 9 bases align to TRBD1. Germline V gene lookup returns CDR1 SGDLS and CDR2 YYNGEE. V was pared by 7 bases and J by 4 bases, with 14 bases of the junction left unmatched. This CDR3 has 16 residues. In nucleotides, the CDR3 is TGTGCCAGCTCAACCGGGACAGGGTATTTTGCCTATGGCTACACCTTC. This codes for CASSTGTGYFAYGYTF.

The chain employs TRBV18 and TRBJ2-3; 8 bases map to TRBD2. The CDR3 is 17 amino acids. After removal of 2 bases from V and 5 bases from J, the junction contained 12 bases not matched to a gene. CDR1 and CDR2 (germline): KGHSH, LQKENI. The CDR3 coding sequence is TGTGCCAGCTCACCAAATTTTGTCGGGAGGGCCGAAGATACGCAGTATTTT. Protein product: CASSPNFVGRAEDTQYF.

This clone appeared a few times. The chain has TRBV5-4 and TRBJ1-1, with TRBD1 matching over 11 bases. The CDR3 spans 14 residues. Germline CDR1 reads SGHNT; CDR2 reads YYREEE (reference sequence). The trim removed 4 bases at V and 3 bases at J, leaving 2 bases unmatched. The CDR3 region has the DNA TGTGCCAGCAGCGGGACAGGGGGGGACACTGAAGCTTTCTTT. Its translation: CASSGTGGDTEAFF.

A remark on this clone: Other DNA sequences in this sample translate to the same CDR3. The chain has TRBV30 and TRBJ1-5; TRBD1 is a possible D gene (5 bases). This CDR3 is 15 amino acids long. The V gene lost 0 bases and the J gene lost 9 bases, with 18 bases spanning the gap. The germline gives CDR1 GTSNPN, CDR2 SVGIG (reference sequence). CDR3 in amino acids: CAWSVGPGWASPQHF. DNA of the CDR3: TGTGCCTGGAGTGTAGGCCCAGGGTGGGCTTCGCCCCAGCATTTT.

V gene TRBV9 combines with J gene TRBJ2-5; 11 positions match TRBD2. The CDR3 has 15 amino acids. The V gene's germline CDR1 is SGDLS and CDR2 YYNGEE. Trimming cost V 2 bases and J 5 bases; bases outside gene matches: 5. The CDR3 DNA follows: TGTGCCAGCAGCGTGACGGGACTAGCGGAGGAGACCCAGTACTTC. Translating gives CASSVTGLAEETQYF.

This chain uses TRBV21-1 with TRBJ1-1; the listed D gene, TRBD1, was not tested against the DNA. TRBV21-1 is an annotated pseudogene. The CDR3 spans 14 residues. The CDR3 DNA reads TGTGCCAGCACCCTGACAGGGGCTACGGCTGAAGCTTTCTTT. As protein: CASTLTGATAEAFF.

The gene calls are TRBV6-2 or TRBV6-3 and TRBJ1-5; 7 nucleotides align to TRBD1. Germline assignment: CDR1 MNHEY and CDR2 SVGEGT. The junction had 9 bases not matched to a gene; V was cut back by 4 bases and J by 6 bases. This CDR3 is 15 amino acids long. The DNA for the CDR3 is TGTGCCAGCAGTTCAGGGGCAGGGGGAGGTCAGCCCCAGCATTTT. This codes for CASSSGAGGGQPQHF.

This clone was seen only once. DNA for the CDR3: TGTGCCAGCAGTTTAAGGACAGGGTACGAGCAGTACTTC. It specifies CASSLRTGYEQYF. The chain uses TRBV27 and TRBJ2-7, with TRBD1 matching over 8 bases. Germline V gene lookup returns CDR1 MNHEY and CDR2 SMNVEV (reference sequence). This CDR3 is built from 13 residues. J was trimmed by 4 bases and V by 2 bases; bases with no gene match: 1.

The chain employs TRBV6-6 and TRBJ1-2; 9 bases map to TRBD1. The CDR3 is 14 residues long. J lost 4 bases, V lost 5 bases, and 5 bases had no gene match. CDR1 and CDR2 (germline): MNHNY, SVGAGI (reference sequence). The DNA for the CDR3 is TGTGCCAGCAGTCAACAGGGGGCGGGCTATGGCTACACCTTC. Its protein is CASSQQGAGYGYTF.

This clone was picked up one time. The chain joins TRBV6-5 to TRBJ2-5; D is possibly TRBD2 (6 bases). The V end lost 6 bases, the J end lost 5 bases, and 19 bases lay between the germline ends. In germline, CDR1 is MNHEY, CDR2 SVGAGI. There are 15 residues in the CDR3. The CDR3: CASSVHGGGGETQYF. The CDR3, as DNA: TGTGCCAGCAGCGTGCATGGGGGTGGAGGGGAGACCCAGTACTTC.

The gene calls are TRBV12-3 or TRBV12-4 and TRBJ1-1; no firm D call. Trimming pared 7 bases from V and 0 bases from J, leaving 6 bases between. CDR3 length: 12 amino acids. CDR3: CASTPMNTEAFF. DNA for the CDR3: TGTGCCAGCACCCCCATGAACACTGAAGCTTTCTTT.

This chain joins TRBV18 and TRBJ2-7, with 7 bases fitting TRBD1. The germline gives CDR1 KGHSH, CDR2 LQKENI. This CDR3 region has 14 residues. Losses at the gene ends were 1 base for V and 2 bases for J; bases not matched to a gene: 2. The CDR3 region is CASSPLDRAYEQYF. The CDR3 coding sequence is TGTGCCAGCTCACCACTAGACAGGGCCTACGAGCAGTACTTC.

Details on this clone: One end of the junction is discordant with germline, which a read error may explain. The chain has TRBV19 and TRBJ1-1; D is possibly TRBD1 (6 bases). The CDR3 totals 13 residues. Germline loops: CDR1 LNHDA, CDR2 SQIVND (reference sequence). CDR3 bases: TGTGCCAGCAGTAGGGGGGGGGCTGGTGAAGCTTTCTTT. It codes for CASSRGGAGEAFF.

The chain couples TRBV11-2 to TRBJ2-5; D is ambiguous. CDR1 and CDR2 from the germline V gene are SGHAT and FQNNGV. Trimming stripped 1 base from V and 6 bases from J, with 12 bases between. This CDR3 has 14 residues. As DNA, the CDR3 is TGTGCCAGCAGCTTAGCAGGTCTGCAGAAGACCCAGTACTTC. Its protein product is CASSLAGLQKTQYF.